The TCR beta chain under discussion was sequenced for a study of molecular identifiers for immune sequencing clone quantification. Regarding the study as a whole: Among 1 million or so naive cells, as was reported, spiked Jurkat TCR RNA from one cell was detectable.

Libraries of bulk TCR were made by previously described methods (with listed TCR primers). A single record per CDR3 protein comes from TCRdb applying MiXCR to the PCR reads. The sample includes 300,000 to 400,000 distinct CDR3 sequences, 20% to 25% of them seen just once. From about 20,000 to 1,000,000 sorted cells, naive CD8 libraries were generated with 10%, 30% or 50% RNA. As regards this clonotype: Its antigen is unidentified.

The sample was naive CD8+ T cells from blood, with Jurkat cell RNA spiked in. As to subset: FACS-sorted CD8+CD4-CCR7+CD45RA+ naive T cells. The source of this sequence is a human donor in good health. Some libraries in this study had Jurkat cell RNA spiked in.

The CDR3 coding sequence is TGTGCCAGCAGTTTGACACAGGGGGGGTACAATGAGCAGTTCTTC. Protein: CASSLTQGGYNEQFF. The chain uses TRBV6-2 or TRBV6-3 and TRBJ2-1, with D perhaps matching TRBD1 (8 bases). V was pared by 4 bases and J by 4 bases, with 14 bases between. The V gene's germline CDR1 is MNHEY and CDR2 SVGEGT. There are 15 residues in the CDR3.